This TCR beta chain stems from a study of CD8+CD57+ T cells in acquired aplastic anemia. About the study: The study obtained an average of roughly 3 ug of DNA from sorted CD4+ and CD8+ cells. General observations from the study: Researchers report that fewer than 35 CD8+ CDR3 sequences appeared in both patients and controls.

This CDR3 comprises 16 residues. Per germline, CDR1 SEHNR and CDR2 FQNEAQ (reference sequence). V lost 1 base, J lost 9 bases, and 10 bases stayed unmatched. It was genomic DNA that served as the template for profiling TCR beta VDJ and CDR3. From the reads, TCRdb called clonotypes with MiXCR, one entry per CDR3 protein. The table shows 170,000 or so distinct CDR3 sequences, with about 50% occurring only once. This clonotype occurred a few times. Antigen specificity is unknown. Patients who underwent sequencing had shown CD8+CD57+ cell expansion by flow cytometry. There were no patients without severe acquired aplastic anemia.

The clonotype comes from a human donor with aplastic anemia. This chain connects TRBV7-9 to TRBJ2-5; 11 nucleotides line up with TRBD2. The sequencing sample was made of sorted CD4+, CD8+, or CD8+CD57+ T cells (not recorded which) from PBMCs. This CDR3 is CASSLGTSGGPGAQYF. CDR3 DNA sequence: TGTGCCAGCAGCTTAGGTACTAGCGGGGGCCCAGGGGCCCAGTACTTC.